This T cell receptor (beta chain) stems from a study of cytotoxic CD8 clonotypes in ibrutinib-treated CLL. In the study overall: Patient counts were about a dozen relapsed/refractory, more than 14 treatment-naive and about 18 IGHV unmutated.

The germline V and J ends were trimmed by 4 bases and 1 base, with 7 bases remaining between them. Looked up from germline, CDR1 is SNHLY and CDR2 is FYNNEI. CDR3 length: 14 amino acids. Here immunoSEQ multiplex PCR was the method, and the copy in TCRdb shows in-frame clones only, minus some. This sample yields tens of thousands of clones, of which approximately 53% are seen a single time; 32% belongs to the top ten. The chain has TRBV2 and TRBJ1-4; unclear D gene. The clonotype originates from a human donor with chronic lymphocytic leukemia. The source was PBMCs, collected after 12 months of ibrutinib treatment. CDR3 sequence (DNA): TGTGCCAGCAGTGCTAGGCGAACTAATGAAAAACTGTTTTTT. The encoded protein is CASSARRTNEKLFF.